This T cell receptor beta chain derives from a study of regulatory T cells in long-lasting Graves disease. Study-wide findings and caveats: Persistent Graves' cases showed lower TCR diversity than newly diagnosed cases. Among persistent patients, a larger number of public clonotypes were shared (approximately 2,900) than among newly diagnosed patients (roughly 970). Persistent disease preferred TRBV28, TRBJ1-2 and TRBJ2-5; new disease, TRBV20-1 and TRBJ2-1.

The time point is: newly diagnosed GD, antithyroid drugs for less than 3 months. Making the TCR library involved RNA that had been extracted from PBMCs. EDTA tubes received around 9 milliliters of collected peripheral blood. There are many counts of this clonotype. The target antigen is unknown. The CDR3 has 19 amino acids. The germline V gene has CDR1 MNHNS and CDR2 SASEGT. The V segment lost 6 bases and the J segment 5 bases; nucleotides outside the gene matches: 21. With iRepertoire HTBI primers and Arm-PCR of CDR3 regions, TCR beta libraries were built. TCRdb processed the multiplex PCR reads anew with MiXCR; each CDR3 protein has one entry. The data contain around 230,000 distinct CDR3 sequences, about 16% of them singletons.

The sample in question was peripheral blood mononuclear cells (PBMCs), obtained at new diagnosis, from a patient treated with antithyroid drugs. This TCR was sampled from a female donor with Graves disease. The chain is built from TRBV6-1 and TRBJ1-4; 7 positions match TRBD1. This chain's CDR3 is CASSPRQGGAKGGNEKLFF. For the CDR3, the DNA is TGTGCCAGCAGCCCCAGGCAAGGGGGCGCGAAAGGTGGGAATGAAAAACTGTTTTTT.